This TCR beta chain was captured in a study of human T cells and chemical hapten exposure. About the research overall: A 2 cm by 2 cm inner upper arm patch received 2% DPC for sensitization.

There are a few counts of this clonotype. Its antigen is as yet unknown. As handled by the study authors: A typical sample had 75,000 to 100,000 TCRs, with about 23,224 to 700,000 overall. TCRdb re-called the RACE reads with MiXCR, one entry per CDR3 protein. These V and J calls are TCRdb output, not the study's own analysis. The sample has about 300,000 distinct CDR3 sequences; 5.5% are singletons. Points from the study as a whole: High-frequency TCRs, those above 1 in 1000, stayed the same after DPC sensitization. Donors were affected by alopecia, so their immune reaction might vary from that of healthy individuals.

Time point indicated: pre-sensitization, week 0. Treatment of the sample: therapeutic diphenylcyclopropenone sensitization with weekly scalp DPC. Per the germline V gene, CDR1 is MDHEN and CDR2 is SYDVKM. The length of the CDR3 is 11 residues. J was trimmed by 3 bases and V by 8 bases; bases with no gene match: 0. J is TRBJ1-2 and V is TRBV28; 7 bases are shared with TRBD1. The TCR comes from a woman under 30 with alopecia areata. Some clones in this sample may be carry-over from other donors' samples. This material consisted of whole blood, taken in connection with sensitization to the hapten diphenylcyclopropenone (DPC). CDR3: CASGTDYGYTF. In DNA form, the CDR3 reads TGTGCCAGCGGGACAGACTATGGCTACACCTTC.